This T cell receptor beta chain was obtained from a study of cytomegalovirus exposure and HLA in healthy donors. PCR used 60 Vbeta primers and 13 Jbeta primers. TCRdb's copy holds only in-frame clones and misses some; the assay was immunoSEQ multiplex PCR. Its table records some 120,000 clones. Germline assignment: CDR1 LNHDA and CDR2 SQIVND (reference sequence). The CDR3 runs 16 residues. After removal of 1 base from V and 5 bases from J, the junction contained 9 bases not matched to a gene. The clonotype was recovered from a man aged 25-40 years in good health and CMV-seronegative. V is TRBV19 and J is TRBJ2-5, with 8 bases aligning to TRBD2. The sample taken for sequencing was PBMCs. CDR3 in DNA: TGTGCCAGTAGTATAGGCCCAGCGGGAGTCGACGAGACCCAGTACTTC. Translation: CASSIGPAGVDETQYF.